This T cell receptor (beta chain) emerged from a study of cytomegalovirus exposure and HLA in healthy donors. Regarding the study as a whole: TCR sequences were mostly rare, though some public TCRs occurred in many donors.

As to this clone: What it recognizes is unknown.

Assay used: immunoSEQ multiplex PCR; TCRdb lists only in-frame clones, some missing. Of roughly 260,000 clones listed, nearly 90% were seen once; the top ten hold roughly 0.4%. In germline, CDR1 is PRHDT, CDR2 FYEKMQ (reference sequence). V was clipped by 4 bases and J by 5 bases, with 14 bases between them. The CDR3 length is 14 residues. The V call is TRBV13, the J call TRBJ2-5; TRBD1 is a possible D gene (6 bases). The specimen was PBMCs. The receptor was isolated from a woman under 30 in good health and CMV-seronegative. The CDR3 coding sequence is TGTGCCAGCAGCTCCAACAGGGCAGGGGAGACCCAGTACTTC. Residues: CASSSNRAGETQYF.